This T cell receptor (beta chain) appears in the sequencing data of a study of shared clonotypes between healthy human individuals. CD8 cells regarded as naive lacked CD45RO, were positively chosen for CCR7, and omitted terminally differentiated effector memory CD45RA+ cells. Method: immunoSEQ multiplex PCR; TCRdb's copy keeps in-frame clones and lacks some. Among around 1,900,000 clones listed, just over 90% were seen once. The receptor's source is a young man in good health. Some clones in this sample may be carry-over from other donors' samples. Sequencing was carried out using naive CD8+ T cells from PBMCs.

The CDR3 reads CASSPVQRTGTEAFF. The CDR3 DNA follows: TGTGCCAGCAGCCCAGTTCAGCGGACGGGCACTGAAGCTTTCTTT. The chain links TRBV5-8 to TRBJ1-1; D call uncertain. The CDR3 is 15 amino acids. V was clipped by 4 bases and J by 4 bases, with 17 bases between them. From germline, CDR1 is SGHTS and CDR2 YDEGEE.